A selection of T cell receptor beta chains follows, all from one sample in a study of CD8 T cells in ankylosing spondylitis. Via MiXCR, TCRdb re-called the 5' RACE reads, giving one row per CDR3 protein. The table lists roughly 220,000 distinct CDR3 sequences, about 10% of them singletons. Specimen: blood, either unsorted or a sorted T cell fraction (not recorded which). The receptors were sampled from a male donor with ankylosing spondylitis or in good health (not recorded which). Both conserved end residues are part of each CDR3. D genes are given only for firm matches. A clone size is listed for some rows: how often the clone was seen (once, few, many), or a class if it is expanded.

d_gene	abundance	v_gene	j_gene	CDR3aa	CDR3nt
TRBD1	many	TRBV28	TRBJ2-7	CASSFRDRSTYEQYF	TGTGCCAGCAGTTTCCGGGACAGGTCCACCTACGAGCAGTACTTC
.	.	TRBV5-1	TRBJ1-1	CASSRAPPGPEAFF	TGCGCCAGCAGCCGGGCCCCTCCGGGGCCTGAAGCTTTCTTT
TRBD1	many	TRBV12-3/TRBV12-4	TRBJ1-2	CASRPTGVNYGYTF	TGTGCCAGCAGACCGACAGGGGTTAACTATGGCTACACCTTC
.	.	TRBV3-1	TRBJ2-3	CASSRYSDTQYF	TGTGCCAGCAGCCGTTACAGTGATACGCAGTATTTT
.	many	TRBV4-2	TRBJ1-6	CASSQEAAGSSYNSPLHF	TGTGCCAGCAGCCAAGAAGCTGCTGGCAGCTCCTATAATTCACCCCTCCACTTT
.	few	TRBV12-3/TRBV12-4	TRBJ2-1	CASSLNRADEQFF	TGTGCCAGCAGCTTGAACAGGGCCGATGAGCAGTTCTTC
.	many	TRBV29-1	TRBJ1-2	CSVEGWQRFNYGYTF	TGCAGCGTTGAAGGGTGGCAGCGATTTAACTATGGCTACACCTTC
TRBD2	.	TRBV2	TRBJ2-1	CASSQGYASGVVEQFF	TGTGCCAGCAGTCAAGGCTATGCTAGCGGGGTGGTTGAGCAGTTCTTC
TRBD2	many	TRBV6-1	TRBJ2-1	CASKPVREGNNEQFF	TGTGCCAGCAAGCCAGTCCGGGAGGGGAACAATGAGCAGTTCTTC
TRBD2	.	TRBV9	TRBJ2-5	CASSATSRPETQYF	TGTGCCAGCAGCGCGACTAGCCGACCGGAGACCCAGTACTTC
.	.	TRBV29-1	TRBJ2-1	CSVERGPHNEQFF	TGCAGCGTTGAACGGGGGCCCCACAATGAGCAGTTCTTC
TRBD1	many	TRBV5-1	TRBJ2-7	CASSLGGTGVSYEQYF	TGCGCCAGCAGCTTGGGGGGGACAGGGGTCTCCTACGAGCAGTACTTC
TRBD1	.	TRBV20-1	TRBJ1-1	CSARDPDRGHTEAFF	TGCAGTGCTAGAGATCCGGACAGGGGGCACACTGAAGCTTTCTTT
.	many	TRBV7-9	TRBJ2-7	CASSLRGAEQYF	TGTGCCAGCAGCCTCAGAGGGGCCGAGCAGTACTTC
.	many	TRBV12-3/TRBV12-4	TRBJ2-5	CASSLALHGETQYF	TGTGCCAGCAGTTTAGCCCTGCATGGAGAGACCCAGTACTTC
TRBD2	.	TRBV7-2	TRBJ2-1	CASSTSSGEYYNEQFF	TGTGCCAGCAGCACGTCTAGCGGGGAGTACTACAATGAGCAGTTCTTC
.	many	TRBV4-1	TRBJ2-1	CASRRVQLPENEQFF	TGCGCCAGCCGAAGGGTCCAGCTACCTGAAAATGAGCAGTTCTTC
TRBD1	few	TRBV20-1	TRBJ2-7	CSATTGGLVQYF	TGCAGTGCCACGACAGGGGGATTGGTGCAGTACTTC
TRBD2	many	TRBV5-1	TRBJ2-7	CASSLTSGSSYEQYF	TGCGCCAGCAGCTTGACTAGCGGGAGCTCCTACGAGCAGTACTTC
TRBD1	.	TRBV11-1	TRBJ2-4	CASSPSYATGGITKNIQYF	TGTGCCAGCAGCCCTAGCTATGCGACAGGGGGTATAACCAAAAACATTCAGTACTTC
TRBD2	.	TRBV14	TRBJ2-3	CASSQGSGGSTDTQYF	TGTGCCAGCAGCCAAGGTAGCGGGGGGTCCACAGATACGCAGTATTTT
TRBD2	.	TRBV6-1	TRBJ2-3	CASRTSGGLDTQYF	TGTGCCAGCAGGACTAGCGGGGGTTTGGATACGCAGTATTTT
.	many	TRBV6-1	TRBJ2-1	CASRVRGGGNEQFF	TGTGCCAGCAGAGTGAGGGGGGGTGGAAATGAGCAGTTCTTC
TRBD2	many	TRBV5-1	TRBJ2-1	CASRLALAGGRSSYNEQFF	TGCGCCAGCAGGCTTGCCCTAGCGGGGGGTAGGAGCTCCTACAATGAGCAGTTCTTC